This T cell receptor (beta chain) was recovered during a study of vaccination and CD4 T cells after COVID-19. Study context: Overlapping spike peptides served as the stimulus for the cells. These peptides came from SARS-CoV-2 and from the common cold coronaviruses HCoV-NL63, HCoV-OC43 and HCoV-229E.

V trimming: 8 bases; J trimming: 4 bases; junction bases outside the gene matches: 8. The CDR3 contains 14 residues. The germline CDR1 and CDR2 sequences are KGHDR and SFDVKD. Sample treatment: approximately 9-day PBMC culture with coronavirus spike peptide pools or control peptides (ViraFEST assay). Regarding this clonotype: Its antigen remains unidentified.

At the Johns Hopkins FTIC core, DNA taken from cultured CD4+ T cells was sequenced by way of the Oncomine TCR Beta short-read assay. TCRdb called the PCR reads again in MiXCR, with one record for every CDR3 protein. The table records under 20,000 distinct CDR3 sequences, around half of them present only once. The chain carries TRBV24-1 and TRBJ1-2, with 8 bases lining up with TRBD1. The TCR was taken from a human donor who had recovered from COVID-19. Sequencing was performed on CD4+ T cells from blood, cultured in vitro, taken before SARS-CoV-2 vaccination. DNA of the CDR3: TGTGCCACCAAAAAGACAGGGGATAGCTATGGCTACACCTTC. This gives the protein CATKKTGDSYGYTF.